The 13 T cell receptor beta chains given below trace back to one sample, sequenced in a study of cytomegalovirus exposure and HLA in healthy donors. The PCR had 60 Vbeta and 13 Jbeta primers. Only in-frame clones appear in the TCRdb table, and some are missing; sequencing was by immunoSEQ multiplex PCR. Of roughly 140,000 clones in the sample, approximately 80% are singletons; the top ten hold around 5.4%. Material for sequencing was PBMCs. These receptors were collected from a man younger than 45 in good health and CMV-seropositive.

The rearrangement joins TRBV5-1 to TRBJ2-5; 8 bases agree with TRBD1. This CDR3 region has 14 residues. The V gene end was trimmed by 4 bases and the J gene end by 3 bases; junction bases not matched to a gene: 5. Germline-derived CDR1 and CDR2 are SGHRS and YFSETQ. This CDR3 is CASSPSTGEETQYF. In nucleotides, the CDR3 is TGCGCCAGCAGCCCGTCGACAGGGGAAGAGACCCAGTACTTC.

This clone was detected only once. V and J are TRBV9 and TRBJ2-2, with D hard to call. Germline loops: CDR1 SGDLS, CDR2 YYNGEE. The CDR3 is 13 residues long. V was clipped by 0 bases and J by 8 bases, with 8 bases between them. CDR3 in amino acids: CASSVANEGELFF. Written as DNA, the CDR3 is TGTGCCAGCAGCGTAGCCAACGAGGGGGAGCTGTTTTTT.

The chain combines TRBV28 with TRBJ2-2, with 10 bases fitting TRBD2. The CDR3 sequence is 16 residues long. J gave up 7 bases and V 1 base, and 6 bases lay outside the gene matches. Per the germline V gene, CDR1 is MDHEN and CDR2 is SYDVKM. The CDR3 DNA reads as TGTGCCAGCAGTTTATTCAGCGGGGGGGCAATCGGGGAGCTGTTTTTT. Protein: CASSLFSGGAIGELFF.

The chain combines TRBV29-1 with TRBJ2-5, with D uncertain. V was cut by 3 bases and J by 5 bases, with 13 bases left in between. The CDR3 loop spans 13 amino acids. Germline V gene lookup returns CDR1 SQVTM and CDR2 ANQGSEA. CDR3 region: CSVEGPRMETQYF. The DNA for the CDR3 is TGCAGCGTTGAGGGCCCCCGGATGGAGACCCAGTACTTC.

The CDR3 DNA is TGTGCCAGCAGCCCAAGGGGAGGGACTGGGGCCAACGTCCTGACTTTC. Encoded protein: CASSPRGGTGANVLTF. This chain links TRBV7-2 with TRBJ2-6, with 7 bases fitting TRBD2. Trimming removed 5 bases from V and 2 bases from J; junction bases left unmatched: 6. The CDR3 loop spans 16 amino acids. Germline-derived CDR1 and CDR2 are SGHTA and FQGNSA.

J is TRBJ2-2 and V is TRBV19, with D unclear. From germline, CDR1 is LNHDA and CDR2 SQIVND (reference sequence). Trimming stripped 5 bases from V and 3 bases from J, with 10 bases between. The CDR3 covers 14 residues. CDR3 nucleotide sequence: TGTGCCAGTAGTGGTCCTACGTACACCGGGGAGCTGTTTTTT. Protein product: CASSGPTYTGELFF. Together with reference TRBV19 and TRBJ2-2, the CDR3 gives the full variable domain: DGGITQSPKYLFRKEGQNVTLSCEQNLNHDAMYWYRQDPGQGLRLIYYSQIVNDFQKGDIAEGYSVSREKKESFPLTVTSAQKNPTAFYLCASSGPTYTGELFFGEGSRLTVL.

This clone is a singleton in its sample. This chain uses TRBV5-1 with TRBJ2-5; D is unresolved. Trimming took off 1 base at V and 4 bases at J, with 5 bases between the two ends. Per the germline V gene, CDR1 is SGHRS and CDR2 is YFSETQ. This CDR3 has 12 amino acids. The CDR3 DNA is TGCGCCAGCAGCTTGACACGAGAGACCCAGTACTTC. Its translation is CASSLTRETQYF.

Written as DNA, the CDR3 is TGCGCCAGCAGGACAGGGGGGGCCTACAATGAGCAGTTCTTC. The encoded protein is CASRTGGAYNEQFF. This chain links TRBV5-1 with TRBJ2-1; 9 bases match TRBD1. This CDR3 is built from 14 residues. Germline V gene lookup returns CDR1 SGHRS and CDR2 YFSETQ. The V gene end was trimmed by 5 bases and the J gene end by 2 bases; junction bases not matched to a gene: 2.

Turning to this clone: Other DNA sequences within the sample encode an identical CDR3. J is TRBJ1-2 and V is TRBV30; the D is unclear. Trimming left V 0 bases short and J 4 bases short, with 6 bases between. This CDR3 is built from 12 residues. CDR1 is GTSNPN and CDR2 is SVGIG in the germline V gene (reference sequence). The chain's CDR3 is CAWSVRGYGYTF. In DNA form, the CDR3 reads TGTGCCTGGAGTGTGCGGGGCTATGGCTACACCTTC. The full variable domain, its missing parts supplied by reference TRBV30 and TRBJ1-2, is SQTIHQWPATLVQPVGSPLSLECTVEGTSNPNLYWYRQAAGRGLQLLFYSVGIGQISSEVPQNLSASRPQDRQFILSSKKLLLSDSGFYLCAWSVRGYGYTFGSGTRLTVV.

This rearrangement joins TRBV19 to TRBJ1-6; 9 bases are a match to TRBD1. Germline trimming cut 3 bases from V and 10 bases from J; bases unmatched to any gene: 13. The CDR3 contains 17 residues. CDR1 and CDR2 from the germline V gene are LNHDA and SQIVND (reference sequence). For the CDR3, the DNA is TGTGCCAGTAGTATCTCGGGACAGGGAACCCTGGGGTCACCCCTCCACTTT. Translated, it gives CASSISGQGTLGSPLHF.

For this clone: The junction does not match germline at one end; this may be a read error. The chain couples TRBV5-8 to TRBJ2-1, with 7 bases that match TRBD1. The germline V gene has CDR1 SGHTS and CDR2 YDEGEE. The CDR3 is 15 amino acids. The CDR3 region is CASSPQGTLYSEQFF. The CDR3 nucleotides read TGTGCCAGCAGCCCACAGGGGACCCTATACAGTGAGCAGTTCTTC.

This clone was observed a few times. The V gene is TRBV28, the J gene TRBJ2-6; 9 nucleotides align to TRBD1. V shed 7 bases, J shed 0 bases, and the junction held 10 bases outside the gene matches. Germline CDR1 and CDR2: MDHEN and SYDVKM. The CDR3 totals 18 residues. Here the CDR3 DNA reads TGTGCCAGCACGGAAGCAGGACAGGGGCCCTCTGGGGCCAACGTCCTGACTTTC. It specifies CASTEAGQGPSGANVLTF.

This rearrangement joins TRBV6-1 to TRBJ1-2; TRBD1 might be the D (5 bases). Trimming left V 2 bases short and J 8 bases short, with 15 bases between. The germline V gene has CDR1 MNHNS and CDR2 SASEGT. The CDR3 runs to 14 residues. CDR3 sequence (DNA): TGTGCCAGCAGTGAAAACTGGGGCTATGGGGGCTACACCTTC. It specifies CASSENWGYGGYTF.